This T cell receptor (beta chain) is drawn from a study of blood T cell repertoires in COVID-19. The wider study: Acute and convalescent COVID-19 samples came from the United States, Italy and Spain. T cells, B-cell-depleted T cells, or PBMCs supplied cDNA or gDNA.

Trimming left V 0 bases short and J 8 bases short, with 8 bases between. The CDR3 loop spans 14 amino acids. Germline CDR1 ENHRY, CDR2 SYGVKD. Methods used by the authors: By means of reference gene primer amplification, nucleated cell counts were estimated. Method: immunoSEQ multiplex PCR; TCRdb's copy keeps in-frame clones and lacks some. V and J calls and clone size follow that table, whereas D and trimming were derived from the DNA. The sample lists around 280,000 clones; 70% to 90% were seen once. The chain employs TRBV10-3 and TRBJ1-6; D is unclear. The sequence derives from a woman aged 25 to 39 who had recovered from COVID-19. Sequenced input: peripheral blood. The CDR3 protein is CAISESPTDSPLHF. For the CDR3, the DNA is TGTGCCATCAGTGAGTCCCCCACGGATTCACCCCTCCACTTT.